Listed below are T cell receptor beta chains from one sample, sequenced in a study of PD-L1 blockade in urothelial cancer. Sequencing used immunoSEQ multiplex PCR; TCRdb keeps in-frame clones, though not all of them. This table holds 35,000 to 50,000 clones, roughly 86% found once. Here the sequenced sample was PBMCs, taken around atezolizumab (anti-PD-L1) treatment. The receptors shown here come from a man aged 70 or older with urothelial cancer. Both conserved end residues are part of each CDR3. The D gene is left open where the match is weak. Only part of the rows carry a size: once, few, many, or a class if the clone is expanded.

TRBJ1-3	-	-	TRBV9	CASTQGEASGNTIYF	TGTGCCAGCACCCAGGGTGAAGCCTCTGGAAACACCATATATTTT
TRBJ1-1	-	-	TRBV6-5	CASSSLTGRTTEAFF	TGTGCCAGCAGTTCCCTGACAGGCCGAACAACTGAAGCTTTCTTT
TRBJ2-7	TRBD2	-	TRBV6-1	CASSDLGGRRGYEQYF	TGTGCCAGCAGTGACCTGGGCGGGAGGAGGGGGTACGAGCAGTACTTC
TRBJ1-1	TRBD1	-	TRBV29-1	CSVEGQTNTEAFF	TGCAGCGTTGAGGGACAGACGAACACTGAAGCTTTCTTT
TRBJ2-3	-	-	TRBV11-2	CASSPRDSLIWGTDTQYF	TGTGCCAGCAGCCCCCGGGACTCTCTAATCTGGGGCACAGATACGCAGTATTTT
TRBJ2-7	-	-	TRBV7-9	CASSLVQRSYEQYF	TGTGCCAGCAGCTTAGTCCAGCGGTCCTACGAGCAGTACTTC
TRBJ2-3	-	few	TRBV21-1	CASSKEVADLTDTQYF	TGTGCCAGCAGCAAAGAGGTAGCGGACCTCACAGATACGCAGTATTTT
TRBJ1-2	TRBD1	-	TRBV28	CASSGGQGWVYGYTF	TGTGCCAGCAGTGGGGGACAGGGGTGGGTCTATGGCTACACCTTC
TRBJ2-2	-	-	TRBV5-1	CASSPTGNTGELFF	TGCGCCAGCAGCCCTACAGGGAACACCGGGGAGCTGTTTTTT
TRBJ2-1	-	-	TRBV18	CASSPQGLNNEQFF	TGTGCCAGCTCACCACAAGGACTAAACAATGAGCAGTTCTTC
TRBJ2-5	TRBD1	-	TRBV27	CASSLPDRGETQYF	TGTGCCAGCAGTCTCCCGGACAGGGGAGAGACCCAGTACTTC
TRBJ2-1	-	-	TRBV28	CASSLGQNNEQFF	TGTGCCAGCAGTTTAGGACAGAACAATGAGCAGTTCTTC
TRBJ2-2	TRBD1	few	TRBV6-1	CASRGTANTGELFF	TGTGCCAGCAGGGGGACAGCGAACACCGGGGAGCTGTTTTTT
TRBJ1-2	-	-	TRBV4-2	CASSQEDRRPLGYTF	TGTGCCAGCAGCCAAGAAGACAGGAGGCCTCTTGGCTACACCTTC
TRBJ2-2	-	few	TRBV5-6	CASSLRFSTGELFF	TGTGCCAGCAGCTTACGGTTTAGCACCGGGGAGCTGTTTTTT
TRBJ1-4	TRBD1	-	TRBV4-1	CASSARQGTGEKLFF	TGCGCCAGCAGCGCCCGACAGGGGACGGGTGAAAAACTGTTTTTT
TRBJ2-2	-	-	TRBV30	CAWSPGPATGELFF	TGTGCCTGGAGCCCTGGGCCGGCGACCGGGGAGCTGTTTTTT